These 25 T cell receptor beta chains originate from one sample sequenced in a study of blood T cells in healthy people across ages. Using a J-beta primer mix together with a sample-barcoded 5' primer, a second PCR was run for roughly 7 to 12 cycles. TCRdb used MiXCR to reprocess the 5' RACE reads, holding one entry per CDR3 protein. Of roughly 800,000 distinct CDR3 sequences in the sample, 20% to 25% were seen once. The data were also submitted as part of a second study, on T cells of mothers and their children.

The sample comprised blood. The source of these receptors is a boy between 5 and 17 years old in good health.

The chain links TRBV5-5 to TRBJ2-3, with TRBD2 as a possible D gene (6 bases). Germline V gene sequence: CDR1 SGHKS, CDR2 YYEKEE (reference sequence). The length of the CDR3 is 13 residues. Trimming took 1 base from V and 4 from J, leaving 7 bases between them. This CDR3 is CASSLWDSDTQYF. CDR3 in DNA: TGTGCCAGCAGCTTGTGGGACTCAGATACGCAGTATTTT.

V is TRBV7-6 and J is TRBJ2-7; 9 bases are a match to TRBD2. Germline V gene sequence: CDR1 SGHVS, CDR2 FNYEAQ. The CDR3 extends over 17 amino acids. Trimming removed 1 base from V and 2 bases from J; junction bases left unmatched: 9. The CDR3 region has the DNA TGTGCCAGCAGCTTAGGATCTAGCGGGACAATGCCCTACGAGCAGTACTTC. Translated: CASSLGSSGTMPYEQYF.

V gene TRBV5-4 combines with J gene TRBJ2-3; 7 bases are a match to TRBD2. V lost 2 bases and J lost 6; bases outside the gene matches: 12. CDR1 and CDR2 from the germline V gene are SGHNT and YYREEE (reference sequence). The CDR3 contains 16 residues. The CDR3 DNA is TGTGCCAGCAGCTTCCCAAGTGGGAGGGCCAGGGATACGCAGTATTTT. Translating gives CASSFPSGRARDTQYF.

This clonotype was seen more than once but under ten times. CDR3 nucleotides: TGTGCCAGCAGCTCCGGACAGGTTGACACTGAAGCTTTCTTT. Translation gives CASSSGQVDTEAFF. The chain employs TRBV7-9 and TRBJ1-1, with 7 bases matching TRBD1. CDR1 SEHNR and CDR2 FQNEAQ come from the germline V gene (reference sequence). The J segment lost 3 bases and the V segment lost 4 bases, leaving 5 bases of the junction unmatched. The length of the CDR3 is 14 residues.

This clonotype came up a few times. One end of the junction is discordant with germline, which a read error may explain. V and J are TRBV25-1 and TRBJ2-1; D unclear. Germline V gene data show CDR1 as MGHDK and CDR2 as SYGVNS. This CDR3 has 17 residues. The CDR3 sequence: CACSEFGGLMGYNEQFF. Here the CDR3 DNA reads TGTGCCTGCAGTGAATTCGGCGGCCTGATGGGGTACAATGAGCAGTTCTTC. The full variable domain, in which reference TRBV25-1 and TRBJ2-1 provide the parts outside the CDR3, is EADIYQTPRYLVIGTGKKITLECSQTMGHDKMYWYQQDPGMELHLIHYSYGVNSTEKGDLSSESTVSRIRTEHFPLTLESARPSHTSQYLCACSEFGGLMGYNEQFFGPGTRLTVL.

The V and J genes are TRBV7-9 and TRBJ2-4; perhaps TRBD1 as D (5 bases). Germline values: CDR1 SEHNR, CDR2 FQNEAQ (reference sequence). V was cut by 4 bases and J by 0 bases, with 13 bases left in between. The CDR3 is 16 residues long. The CDR3 protein is CASSSDRAIAKNIQYF. Here the CDR3 DNA reads TGTGCCAGCAGCTCAGACAGAGCTATAGCCAAAAACATTCAGTACTTC.

The chain has TRBV7-2 and TRBJ2-5; D not certain. Trimming took 5 bases from V and 1 from J, leaving 14 bases between them. The CDR3 contains 15 residues. Germline values: CDR1 SGHTA, CDR2 FQGNSA. The CDR3 is CASSRSSKVQETQYF. The CDR3 DNA follows: TGTGCCAGCAGCCGCTCCTCGAAAGTCCAAGAGACCCAGTACTTC.

In this sample, this clonotype turned up a few times. The chain links TRBV5-5 to TRBJ2-5, with D tentatively TRBD2 (6 bases). The J call may be incorrect, as the DNA end agrees better with TRBJ2-7. Per the germline V gene, CDR1 is SGHKS and CDR2 is YYEKEE (reference sequence). The CDR3 spans 14 residues. DNA for the CDR3: TGTGCCAGCAGCGGAGGGGACGGACTCTACGAGCAGTACTTC. Encoded protein: CASSGGDGLYEQYF.

The chain combines TRBV27 with TRBJ2-5; tentatively, D is TRBD1 (6 bases). CDR1 MNHEY and CDR2 SMNVEV come from the germline V gene (reference sequence). The CDR3 totals 11 residues. Trimming removed 6 bases at V and 11 bases at J, with 13 bases between. CDR3: CASRGAGFQYF. DNA for the CDR3: TGTGCCAGCAGGGGGGCAGGGTTTCAGTACTTC.

The J gene is TRBJ2-5, the V gene TRBV5-1; D remains unclear. The DNA end lines up better with TRBJ2-1; the J call may be wrong. CDR3 size: 15 residues. Germline V gene lookup returns CDR1 SGHRS and CDR2 YFSETQ. The CDR3 sequence: CASSFFYLHHNEQFF. The CDR3 region has the DNA TGCGCCAGCAGCTTTTTCTACCTCCATCACAATGAGCAGTTCTTC.

Notes on this clonotype: Germline and junction disagree at one end, which may indicate a read error. The chain has TRBV18 and TRBJ2-4; D is uncertain. The CDR3 contains 14 residues. The germline gives CDR1 KGHSH, CDR2 LQKENI. CDR3 sequence reads: CANSPGSAKNIQYF. DNA of the CDR3: TGTGCCAACTCACCCGGATCAGCCAAAAACATTCAGTACTTC.

The CDR3 nucleotides read TGTGCCATCAGTTCGGGACAGGGGGTTTACGAGCAGTACTTC. This codes for CAISSGQGVYEQYF. The chain uses TRBV10-3 and TRBJ2-7; 11 positions match TRBD1. The germline V gene has CDR1 ENHRY and CDR2 SYGVKD. The CDR3 contains 14 residues. The J segment lost 4 bases and the V segment lost 5 bases, leaving 4 bases of the junction unmatched.

This clonotype was recorded a few times. The chain couples TRBV19 to TRBJ2-7; D uncertain. Germline assignment: CDR1 LNHDA and CDR2 SQIVND (reference sequence). The CDR3 spans 11 residues. Trimming removed 11 bases from V and 3 bases from J, with 11 bases in between. CDR3 sequence (DNA): TGTGCCTCAAAGGTTGGCTACGAGCAGTACTTC. As protein: CASKVGYEQYF.

This chain links TRBV6-6 with TRBJ2-7; unclear D gene. This CDR3 has 13 residues. Germline V lookup: CDR1 MNHNY, CDR2 SVGAGI (reference sequence). Trimming stripped 7 bases from V and 4 bases from J, with 14 bases between. The CDR3 loop is CASTPVSEYEQYF. The CDR3 DNA reads TGTGCCAGCACCCCCGTGAGCGAATACGAGCAGTACTTC.

This clonotype has just a few counts. The chain is built from TRBV14 and TRBJ2-1; D unresolved. The CDR3 sequence is 16 residues long. CDR1 is SGHDN, CDR2 FVKESK, per germline. Trimming took off 1 base at V and 1 base at J, with 11 bases between the two ends. DNA of the CDR3: TGTGCCAGCAGCCAAGTACTCACGGAGTCCTACAATGAGCAGTTCTTC. The encoded protein is CASSQVLTESYNEQFF.

V and J are TRBV4-1 and TRBJ1-2; D is unresolved. The CDR3 length is 14 residues. The V gene's germline CDR1 is MGHRA and CDR2 YSYEKL. V dropped 1 base and J dropped 9 bases, with 15 bases sitting between them. The CDR3 DNA is TGCGCCAGCAGCCAAGCGTATGGGGATTTCAGCTACACCTTC. Amino acid sequence: CASSQAYGDFSYTF.

The chain links TRBV7-9 to TRBJ1-4; tentatively, D is TRBD1 (5 bases). V was trimmed by 4 bases and J by 4 bases, leaving 19 bases between them. The germline V gene has CDR1 SEHNR and CDR2 FQNEAQ (reference sequence). This CDR3 spans 17 amino acids. The CDR3 is CASSSTSHPGVNEKLFF. In DNA, the CDR3 is TGTGCCAGCAGCTCCACGAGTCACCCGGGGGTTAATGAAAAACTGTTTTTT.

The genes are TRBV29-1 and TRBJ2-3, with a tentative D call TRBD2 (7 bases). Germline CDR1 reads SQVTM; CDR2 reads ANQGSEA. The CDR3 spans 15 residues. V lost 2 bases and J lost 3, with 15 bases in between. CDR3 in amino acids: CSVESPGGRTDTQYF. The DNA of the CDR3 is TGCAGCGTTGAATCCCCCGGGGGGCGGACAGATACGCAGTATTTT.

V and J are TRBV15 and TRBJ2-5; D call uncertain. Gene TRBJ2-7 matches the end of the DNA better, so the J call may be wrong. The CDR3 loop spans 16 amino acids. The germline V gene has CDR1 LNHNV and CDR2 YYDKDF (reference sequence). CDR3 amino acids: CATSRDEGKGSYEQYF. The CDR3 DNA reads TGTGCCACCAGCAGAGATGAAGGGAAGGGTAGCTACGAGCAGTACTTC.

V is TRBV7-9 and J is TRBJ1-1, with TRBD1 matching over 8 bases. Germline loops: CDR1 SEHNR, CDR2 FQNEAQ (reference sequence). The CDR3 spans 15 residues. With 6 bases clipped from V and 1 base from J, the junction kept 7 bases outside the gene matches. CDR3 residues: CASRPRQGWNTEAFF. CDR3 in DNA: TGTGCCAGCAGACCGAGACAGGGGTGGAACACTGAAGCTTTCTTT.

A note on this clonotype: The junction and the germline gene differ at one end; a read error may be behind it. The chain recombines TRBV12-3 or TRBV12-4 with TRBJ2-3; 8 nucleotides match TRBD2. The CDR3 spans 15 residues. The DNA of the CDR3 is TGTGCCAGCAGTGTAGCGGGAAGAATAACAGATACGCAGTATTTT. Translating gives CASSVAGRITDTQYF.

The J gene is TRBJ1-4, the V gene TRBV28; perhaps TRBD1 as D (6 bases). V lost 7 bases and J 8 bases, leaving 14 bases between the germline ends. This CDR3 region has 13 residues. Germline-derived CDR1 and CDR2 are MDHEN and SYDVKM. DNA for the CDR3: TGTGCCAGCAAAACTACAGGGCGGGAAAAACTGTTTTTT. Its translation: CASKTTGREKLFF. The full variable domain, its missing parts supplied by reference TRBV28 and TRBJ1-4, is DVKVTQSSRYLVKRTGEKVFLECVQDMDHENMFWYRQDPGLGLRLIYFSYDVKMKEKGDIPEGYSVSREKKERFSLILESASTNQTSMYLCASKTTGREKLFFGSGTQLSVL.

The V call is TRBV9, the J call TRBJ1-1, with no clear D. The germline V and J ends were trimmed by 0 bases and 5 bases, with 14 bases remaining between them. The germline V gene encodes CDR1 SGDLS and CDR2 YYNGEE. The CDR3 length is 15 residues. The CDR3 loop is CASSVVGSLGTEAFF. CDR3 sequence (DNA): TGTGCCAGCAGCGTAGTAGGGTCCCTGGGGACTGAAGCTTTCTTT.

The chain couples TRBV2 to TRBJ2-3, with 10 nucleotides matching TRBD2. The junction had 5 bases not matched to a gene; V was cut back by 2 bases and J by 0 bases. From germline, CDR1 is SNHLY and CDR2 FYNNEI. The CDR3 is 17 amino acids. The CDR3, as DNA: TGTGCCAGCAGTGAACCCCTAGCGGGGGAGAGCACAGATACGCAGTATTTT. It encodes CASSEPLAGESTDTQYF.

This sequence joins TRBV12-3 or TRBV12-4 and TRBJ2-5; TRBD2 agrees at 8 bases. CDR3 length: 14 residues. Losses at the gene ends were 7 bases for V and 5 bases for J; bases not matched to a gene: 9. CDR3 nucleotides: TGTGCCAGCACCTCGGGAGGGGGAGCGGAGACCCAGTACTTC. Translating it yields CASTSGGGAETQYF.